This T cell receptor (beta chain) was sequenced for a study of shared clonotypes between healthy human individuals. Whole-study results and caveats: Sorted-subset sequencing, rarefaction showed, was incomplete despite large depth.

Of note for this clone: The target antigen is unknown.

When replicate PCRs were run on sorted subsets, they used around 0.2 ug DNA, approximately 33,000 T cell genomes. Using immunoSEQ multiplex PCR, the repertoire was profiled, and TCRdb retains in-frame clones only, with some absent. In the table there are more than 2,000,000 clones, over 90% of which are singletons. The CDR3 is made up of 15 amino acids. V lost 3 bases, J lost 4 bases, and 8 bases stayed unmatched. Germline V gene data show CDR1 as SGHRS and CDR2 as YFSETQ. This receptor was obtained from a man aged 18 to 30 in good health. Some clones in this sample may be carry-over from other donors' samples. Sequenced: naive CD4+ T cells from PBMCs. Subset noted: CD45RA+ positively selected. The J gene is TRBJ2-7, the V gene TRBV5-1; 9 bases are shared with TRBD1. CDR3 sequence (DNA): TGCGCCAGCAGCTCCTTACAGGGGGCGTTGTACGAGCAGTACTTC. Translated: CASSSLQGALYEQYF.